The sequence of this T cell receptor beta chain was determined in a study of T cells after yellow fever vaccination. TCRdb passed the 5' RACE reads through MiXCR, listing each CDR3 protein once. The sample includes 450,000 to 550,000 distinct CDR3 sequences, less than 25% of them seen just once. The CDR3 has 13 residues. The germline V and J ends were trimmed by 2 bases and 8 bases, with 12 bases remaining between them. Germline assignment: CDR1 MGHDK and CDR2 SYGVNS. This chain uses TRBV25-1 with TRBJ1-2; TRBD1 might be the D (6 bases). Sequencing used PBMCs, obtained about 21 days after the first yellow fever vaccination. This TCR derives from a man younger than 30 who received the YFV17D yellow fever vaccine. CDR3 bases: TGTGCCAGCAGTGAACGGGACAAAGGGGGCTACACCTTC. Translated: CASSERDKGGYTF.